This T cell receptor (beta chain) was captured in a study of human T cells and chemical hapten exposure. The germline V and J ends were trimmed by 4 bases and 1 base, with 5 bases remaining between them. Germline assignment: CDR1 SEHNR and CDR2 FQNEAQ (reference sequence). The CDR3 loop spans 13 amino acids. TCRdb fed the RACE reads into MiXCR, producing one record per CDR3 protein. The sample includes tens of thousands of distinct CDR3 sequences, about 15% of them seen just once. Time point here: pre-sensitization, week 0. Stated treatment: therapeutic diphenylcyclopropenone sensitization with weekly scalp DPC.

The chain employs TRBV7-9 and TRBJ2-1; TRBD2 is a possible D gene (5 bases). This material consisted of whole blood, taken in connection with sensitization to the hapten diphenylcyclopropenone (DPC). This clonotype originated in a woman between 50 and 59 years old with alopecia areata. Some clones in this sample may be carry-over from other donors' samples. CDR3 loop: CASSWESYNEQFF. CDR3 bases: TGTGCCAGCAGCTGGGAGTCCTACAATGAGCAGTTCTTC.